This T cell receptor beta chain was obtained from a study of T cells in localized non-small cell lung cancer. General study findings and limits: A raised T cell density in blood coincided with lengthier overall survival. Turning up in adjacent lung were a median about 56 of the top 100 tumor clones. Without multi-region sequencing, intratumor heterogeneity could not be excluded. Among the tissues sampled, uninvolved adjacent lung had the highest T cell clonality, above tumor.

About this clone: As yet, its antigen is unknown.

Profiling relied on immunoSEQ multiplex PCR, and the TCRdb table lists in-frame clones only, not all of them. The profile shows roughly 16,000 clones, about 80% of them singletons. The CDR3 length is 14 residues. Germline V lookup: CDR1 LGHNA, CDR2 YNFKEQ. The junction had 5 bases not matched to a gene; V was cut back by 4 bases and J by 3 bases. The sample here was peripheral blood, taken before any cancer treatment. V usage is TRBV4-2 and J usage is TRBJ2-7; 8 nucleotides agree with TRBD1. The sequence was collected from a male donor older than 55 with stage I lung adenocarcinoma. CDR3 protein: CASSRDRGGYEQYF. Here the CDR3 DNA reads TGTGCCAGCAGCCGCGACAGGGGCGGCTACGAGCAGTACTTC.